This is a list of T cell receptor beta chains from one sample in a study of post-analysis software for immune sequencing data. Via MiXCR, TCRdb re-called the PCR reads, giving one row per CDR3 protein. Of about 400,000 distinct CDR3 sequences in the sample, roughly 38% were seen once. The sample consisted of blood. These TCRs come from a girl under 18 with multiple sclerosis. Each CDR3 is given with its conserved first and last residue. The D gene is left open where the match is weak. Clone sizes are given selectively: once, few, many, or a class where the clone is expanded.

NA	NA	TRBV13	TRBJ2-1	CASSSGAVSSYNEQFF	TGTGCCAGCAGCTCTGGTGCAGTTAGCTCCTACAATGAGCAGTTCTTC
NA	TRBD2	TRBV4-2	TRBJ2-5	CASSQRSGGLVETQYF	TGTGCCAGCAGCCAAAGAAGCGGGGGGCTGGTTGAGACCCAGTACTTC
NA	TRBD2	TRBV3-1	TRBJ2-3	CASSPHLAGKGDTQYF	TGTGCCAGCAGCCCCCATCTAGCGGGGAAGGGGGATACGCAGTATTTT
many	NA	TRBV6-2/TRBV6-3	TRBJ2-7	CASSLRGDSYEQYF	TGTGCCAGCAGCCTACGCGGGGACTCCTACGAGCAGTACTTC
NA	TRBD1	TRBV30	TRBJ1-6	CAWSSMTGESPLHF	TGTGCCTGGAGTTCAATGACAGGGGAATCACCCCTCCACTTT
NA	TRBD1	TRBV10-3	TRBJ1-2	CAVQGEGYTF	TGTGCCGTCCAGGGGGAAGGCTACACCTTC
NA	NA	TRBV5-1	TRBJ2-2	CASSTGPGELFF	TGCGCCAGCAGCACGGGACCCGGGGAGCTGTTTTTT
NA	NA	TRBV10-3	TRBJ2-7	CAAGASYEQYF	TGTGCCGCCGGGGCGTCCTACGAGCAGTACTTC
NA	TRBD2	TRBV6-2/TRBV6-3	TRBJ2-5	CASRGIAGGTRETQYF	TGTGCCAGCAGGGGTATAGCGGGGGGAACCCGGGAGACCCAGTACTTC
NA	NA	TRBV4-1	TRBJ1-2	CASSQGAIRGDYGYTF	TGCGCCAGCAGCCAAGGGGCTATCAGGGGCGACTATGGCTACACCTTC
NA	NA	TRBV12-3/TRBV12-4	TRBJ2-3	CASSRGIEVPRTDTQYF	TGTGCCAGCAGTCGGGGTATAGAGGTGCCGCGCACAGATACGCAGTATTTT
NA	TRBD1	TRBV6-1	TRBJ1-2	CASSEGQGANGYTF	TGTGCCAGCAGTGAAGGACAGGGGGCGAATGGCTACACCTTC
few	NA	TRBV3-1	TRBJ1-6	CASSQVRGHSPLHF	TGTGCCAGCAGCCAAGTCCGGGGCCATTCACCCCTCCACTTT
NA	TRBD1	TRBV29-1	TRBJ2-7	CSVGTGYEQYF	TGCAGCGTTGGGACAGGTTACGAGCAGTACTTC
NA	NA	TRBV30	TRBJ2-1	CAWSFESSYNEQFF	TGTGCCTGGAGTTTCGAGAGCTCCTACAATGAGCAGTTCTTC
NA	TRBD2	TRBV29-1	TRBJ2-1	CSVGGGAEEEQFF	TGCAGCGTTGGCGGGGGGGCGGAAGAAGAGCAGTTCTTC
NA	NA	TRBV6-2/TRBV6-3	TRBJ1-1	CASSYGAHTEAFF	TGTGCCAGCAGTTACGGTGCACACACTGAAGCTTTCTTT
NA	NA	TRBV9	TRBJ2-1	CASSVSSGASYNEQFF	TGTGCCAGCAGCGTTTCCTCGGGGGCCTCCTACAATGAGCAGTTCTTC
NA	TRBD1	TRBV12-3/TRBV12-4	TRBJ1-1	CASSLYRGTEAFF	TGTGCCAGCAGTTTGTACAGGGGTACTGAAGCTTTCTTT
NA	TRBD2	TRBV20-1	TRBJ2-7	CSARGLESGYEQYF	TGCAGTGCTAGGGGACTAGAGTCAGGATACGAGCAGTACTTC
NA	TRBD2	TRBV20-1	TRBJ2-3	CSAYSGDTDTQYF	TGCAGTGCTTATAGCGGGGATACAGATACGCAGTATTTT
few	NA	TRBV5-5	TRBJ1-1	CASSLLQGITEAFF	TGTGCCAGCAGCCTGTTGCAGGGTATCACTGAAGCTTTCTTT
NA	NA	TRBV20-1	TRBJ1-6	CSASWETAYPLHF	TGCAGTGCTAGCTGGGAGACAGCCTACCCCCTCCACTTT
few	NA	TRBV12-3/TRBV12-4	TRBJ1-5	CASSFWDPPNQPQHF	TGTGCCAGCAGTTTTTGGGACCCCCCGAACCAGCCCCAGCATTTT
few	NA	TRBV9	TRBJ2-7	CASSVGPPSYEQYF	TGTGCCAGCAGCGTAGGTCCTCCGTCCTACGAGCAGTACTTC
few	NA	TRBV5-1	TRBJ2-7	CASSGGRNEQYF	TGCGCCAGCAGCGGGGGGCGCAACGAGCAGTACTTC
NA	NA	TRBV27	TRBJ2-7	CASQEGPHEQYF	TGTGCCAGCCAGGAGGGGCCCCACGAGCAGTACTTC
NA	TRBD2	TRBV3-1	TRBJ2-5	CASSLTSGVSRTQYF	TGTGCCAGCAGCCTGACTAGCGGGGTTTCTAGGACCCAGTACTTC
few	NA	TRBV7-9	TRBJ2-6	CASSLGPMTSGANVLTF	TGTGCCAGCAGCTTAGGTCCCATGACCTCTGGGGCCAACGTCCTGACTTTC
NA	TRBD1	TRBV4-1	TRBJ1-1	CASSPTGLEAFF	TGCGCCAGCAGCCCGACAGGGTTGGAAGCTTTCTTT
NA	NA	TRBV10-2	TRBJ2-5	CASTPSGPWETQYF	TGCGCCAGCACTCCTTCGGGCCCTTGGGAGACCCAGTACTTC
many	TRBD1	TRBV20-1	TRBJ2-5	CSAVDRGRETQYF	TGCAGTGCTGTGGACAGGGGGCGAGAGACCCAGTACTTC
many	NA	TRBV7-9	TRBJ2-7	CASSRGTGGLYEQYF	TGTGCCAGCAGCAGAGGGACCGGGGGGCTATACGAGCAGTACTTC
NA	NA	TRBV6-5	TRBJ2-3	CASSLSGGDYTDTRYF	TGTGCCAGCAGTCTCTCCGGAGGAGATTACACAGATACGCGGTATTTT
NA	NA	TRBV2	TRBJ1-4	CASKRTSTNEKLFF	TGTGCCAGCAAACGGACATCTACTAATGAAAAACTGTTTTTT
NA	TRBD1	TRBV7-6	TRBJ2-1	CASSLGVGQGFNEQFF	TGTGCCAGCAGCTTAGGGGTTGGACAGGGGTTCAATGAGCAGTTCTTC
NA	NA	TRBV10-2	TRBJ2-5	CASSSHLGGWEETQYF	TGCGCCAGCTCATCTCACTTAGGGGGTTGGGAAGAGACCCAGTACTTC
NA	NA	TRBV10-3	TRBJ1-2	CAISDLGRAYGYTF	TGTGCCATCAGTGACCTCGGAAGGGCTTATGGCTACACCTTC
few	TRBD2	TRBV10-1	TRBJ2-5	CASSEQRGGRETQYF	TGCGCCAGCAGTGAGCAGCGGGGAGGGAGAGAGACCCAGTACTTC
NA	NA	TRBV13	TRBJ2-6	CASSRDKVSGANVLTF	TGTGCCAGCAGCCGGGACAAGGTTAGTGGGGCCAACGTCCTGACTTTC
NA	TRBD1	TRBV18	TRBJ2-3	CASSPLKRTGSSTDTQYF	TGTGCCAGCTCACCACTAAAAAGGACAGGCTCTAGCACAGATACGCAGTATTTT
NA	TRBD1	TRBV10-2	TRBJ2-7	CASSESRGTAYEQYF	TGCGCCAGCAGTGAGTCGAGGGGGACAGCTTACGAGCAGTACTTC
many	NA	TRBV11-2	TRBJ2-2	CASSQIRGLNTGELFF	TGTGCCAGCAGTCAAATACGCGGCTTGAACACCGGGGAGCTGTTTTTT
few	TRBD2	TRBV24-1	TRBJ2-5	CATSDRRAGLETQYF	TGTGCCACCAGTGATCGACGAGCGGGGTTGGAGACCCAGTACTTC
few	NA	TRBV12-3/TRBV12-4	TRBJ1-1	CASRVTGINTEAFF	TGTGCCAGCAGGGTAACAGGGATTAACACTGAAGCTTTCTTT
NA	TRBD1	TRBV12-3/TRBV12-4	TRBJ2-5	CASSLNGQGNQGTQYF	TGTGCCAGCAGCTTAAACGGACAGGGGAACCAAGGGACCCAGTACTTC
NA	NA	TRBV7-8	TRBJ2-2	CASSSSDGELFF	TGTGCCAGCAGCTCATCGGACGGGGAGCTGTTTTTT
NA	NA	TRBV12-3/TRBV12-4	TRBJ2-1	CASSLSGRLYNEQFF	TGTGCCAGCAGTCTGTCGGGACGGCTATACAATGAGCAGTTCTTC
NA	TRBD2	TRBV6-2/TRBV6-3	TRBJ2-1	CASSYSFGTRSNEQFF	TGTGCCAGCAGTTACTCATTTGGGACTAGGAGCAATGAGCAGTTCTTC
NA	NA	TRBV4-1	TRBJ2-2	CASSQGLAAPGELFF	TGCGCCAGCAGCCAAGGGCTCGCCGCTCCCGGGGAGCTGTTTTTT
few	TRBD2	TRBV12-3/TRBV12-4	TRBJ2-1	CASSSELAGDLTNEQFF	TGTGCCAGCAGTTCGGAACTAGCGGGGGACCTTACCAATGAGCAGTTCTTC